In this sample, the clone carrying this TCR beta chain turned up a few times. As yet, its antigen is unknown. The investigators amplified TCR beta CDR3 regions from RNA transcripts. HTBI primers drove first-round RT-PCR of the TCR CDR3. One entry per CDR3 protein, called by TCRdb with MiXCR from the multiplex PCR reads. The table has 660,000 or so distinct CDR3 sequences, less than 25% seen once; the top ten hold 34%. This sample is part of a study of T cells in Graves' hyperthyroidism and ophthalmopathy. Study-wide context: It was at initial diagnosis, before any treatment, that peripheral blood was collected. Overall study findings and caveats: Within blood appeared most thyroid clonotypes that had expanded above 0.001. Ophthalmopathy was distinguished from stable hyperthyroidism by 13 V-J signatures. The model anticipated ophthalmopathy a median about 7.1 months pre-onset.

J lost 5 bases, V lost 4 bases, and 14 bases had no gene match. This CDR3 contains 17 residues. CDR1 SGHAT and CDR2 FQNNGV come from the germline V gene. The specimen sequenced was blood. The TCR sequence derives from a man aged 25 to 45 with Graves' ophthalmopathy. The rearrangement joins TRBV11-2 to TRBJ1-2, with 9 bases matching TRBD1. The CDR3 DNA reads TGTGCCAGCAGCTCCGACAGGGGGAGGCCCAAACTTTATGGCTACACCTTC. This sequence encodes CASSSDRGRPKLYGYTF.